Sequencing of this T cell receptor beta chain was carried out in a study of CD8+CD57+ T cells in acquired aplastic anemia. Overall study context: The study obtained an average of about 3.1 ug of DNA from sorted CD4+ and CD8+ cells.

This clonotype was seen only once. There are 15 residues in the CDR3. V lost 9 bases, J lost 13 bases, and 30 bases lay in between. Germline V gene lookup returns CDR1 SGHTA and CDR2 FQGNSA. The use of genomic DNA as template underpinned the TCR beta VDJ and CDR3 profiling. MiXCR, applied by TCRdb to the reads, yields one record per CDR3 protein. The sample consists of 400,000 to 450,000 distinct CDR3 sequences, 65% to 75% of them appearing once. The J gene is TRBJ1-1, the V gene TRBV7-2, with D perhaps TRBD1 (6 bases). The sequence was obtained from a human donor in good health, serving as a control. What was sequenced was sorted CD4+, CD8+, or CD8+CD57+ T cells (not recorded which) from PBMCs. CDR3 sequence (DNA): TGTGCCAGTCGCGACAGGATAGTTACAGATACGGAGTATTTCTTT. This sequence encodes CASRDRIVTDTEYFF.